Sequencing of this T cell receptor beta chain was carried out in a study of blood T cell repertoires in COVID-19. Turning to the study itself: COVID-19 samples collected from the United States, Italy and Spain covered acute and convalescent phases. T cells, B-cell-depleted T cells, or PBMCs provided the cDNA or gDNA that served as material.

In the original workflow: How many nucleated cells were present was estimated from reference gene primer amplification. The table came from immunoSEQ multiplex PCR; TCRdb's copy has only in-frame clones and leaves some out. D and trimming come from the DNA, and the V and J calls and clone size come from that table. The top ten clones hold approximately 10% of a sample with 200,000 to 300,000 clones, roughly 80% of them seen once. The germline CDR1 and CDR2 sequences are GTSNPN and SVGIG (reference sequence). Germline trimming cut 1 base from V and 9 bases from J; bases unmatched to any gene: 11. This CDR3 has 16 amino acids.

This clonotype was obtained from a woman aged 80 or over with acute or convalescent COVID-19. The V call is TRBV30, the J call TRBJ1-6, with 8 bases identical to TRBD1. Sequenced sample: peripheral blood. CDR3 sequence reads: CAWSGGGQGIGSPLHF. CDR3 bases: TGTGCCTGGAGTGGGGGAGGACAGGGCATTGGTTCACCCCTCCACTTT.